This is a list of T cell receptor beta chains from one sample in a study of cytomegalovirus exposure and HLA in healthy donors. Profiling relied on immunoSEQ multiplex PCR, and the TCRdb table lists in-frame clones only, not all of them. The table has about 75,000 clones, roughly four fifths seen once. Sequencing was done on a sample of PBMCs. These receptors were collected from a man between 18 and 29 years old in good health and CMV-seronegative. The CDR3 runs from the conserved cysteine through the conserved F or W. D genes are given only for firm matches. Rows give clone size only sometimes, using once, few, many, or a class for an expanded clone.

TRBD2 TRBJ2-1 TRBV2 - TGTGCCAGCAGTGATGTACTAGCGGTCACGCAATCCTCCTACAATGAGCAGTTCTTC CASSDVLAVTQSSYNEQFF
- TRBJ1-1 TRBV7-2 - TGTGCCAGCAGTGCTGGGAGCAGAGGCACTGAAGCTTTCTTT CASSAGSRGTEAFF
- TRBJ2-3 TRBV10-1 - TGCGCCAGCAGTGAGTCACCAGGGTCAGATACGCAGTATTTT CASSESPGSDTQYF
- TRBJ1-5 TRBV27 - TGTGCCAGCAGTTTACGGCCAGGCGACAATCAGCCCCAGCATTTT CASSLRPGDNQPQHF
TRBD2 TRBJ2-5 TRBV27 once TGTGCCACCCCCCCCGCACAGCGGGGGGGAGAGACCCAGTACTTC CATPPAQRGGETQYF
- TRBJ2-7 TRBV5-4 - TGTGCCAGCAACCGGAGGTCGGGAACAGGGTCCTACGAGCAGTACTTC CASNRRSGTGSYEQYF
TRBD1 TRBJ2-7 TRBV7-2 - TGTGCCAGCAGCCCTGGGGACAGGGGGCCCTACGAGCAGTACTTC CASSPGDRGPYEQYF
TRBD1 TRBJ2-7 TRBV7-2 - TGTGCCAGCAGTTCCGTGGACAGGGTTTTACAGTACTTC CASSSVDRVLQYF
- TRBJ2-7 TRBV7-2 - TGTGCCAGCGATAAAGGGGCCAGGCTCGAGCAGTACTTC CASDKGARLEQYF
- TRBJ1-4 TRBV27 - TGTGCCAGCAGTACCAGGAATCTTGAAAAACTGTTTTTT CASSTRNLEKLFF
TRBD2 TRBJ2-3 TRBV7-7 - TGTGCTAGCAGCCAGCTTGAGGCGGGAGGTCGGGATACGCAGTATTTT CASSQLEAGGRDTQYF
TRBD1 TRBJ1-1 TRBV28 - TGTGCCAGCAATACCGGGACAGATAACACTGAAGCTTTCTTT CASNTGTDNTEAFF
- TRBJ2-4 TRBV18 - TGTGCCAGCTCCTATTTTGAAGGGGTCAAAAACATTCAGTACTTC CASSYFEGVKNIQYF
TRBD2 TRBJ2-7 TRBV6-5 - TGTGCCAGCAGTTACCCGACTAGCGGGAGGTTCGAGCAGTACTTC CASSYPTSGRFEQYF
- TRBJ1-5 TRBV4-3 - TGCGCCAGCAGCCAAGACAGGGGAACGAATCAGCCCCAGCATTTT CASSQDRGTNQPQHF
- TRBJ1-1 TRBV7-9 - TGTGCCAGCAGCTCAACCATAACAGGTTACACTGAAGCTTTCTTT CASSSTITGYTEAFF
TRBD2 TRBJ2-3 TRBV13 - TGTGCCAGCAGCTCGCTCGCGGGGGGCACAGATACGCAGTATTTT CASSSLAGGTDTQYF
- TRBJ1-2 TRBV6-5 - TGTGCCAGCAGTGGAAGACGGGGGGGTTTAGGTGGCTACACCTTC CASSGRRGGLGGYTF
TRBD2 TRBJ2-1 TRBV4-3 few TGCGCCAGCAGCCCACTAGCGGGGGGAAGGGAGCAGTTCTTC CASSPLAGGREQFF
- TRBJ1-5 TRBV9 - TGTGCCAGCGGGGCTTTCAATCAGCCCCAGCATTTT CASGAFNQPQHF
- TRBJ2-4 TRBV5-1 - TGCGCCAGCAGCTTGGGGTCGCACCTGTGGACTATCACCACCCCGATGGCCAAAAACATTCAGTACTTC CASSLGSHLWTITTPMAKNIQYF
- TRBJ2-7 TRBV4-3 few TGCGCCAGCAGCCAAGGACCCGGGTACGAGCAGTACTTC CASSQGPGYEQYF
TRBD1 TRBJ1-1 TRBV5-1 few TGCGCCAGCAGCAAGGGACAGGGGAACACTGAAGCTTTCTTT CASSKGQGNTEAFF
TRBD1 TRBJ1-4 TRBV30 - TGTGCCTGGATCCGACAGGGCGGCAATGAAAAACTGTTTTTT CAWIRQGGNEKLFF
- TRBJ1-2 TRBV18 - TGTGCCAGCTCACCTGGGTTGCCCCAAGGGGGCTATGGCTACACCTTC CASSPGLPQGGYGYTF
TRBD2 TRBJ2-1 TRBV27 once TGTGTCAGCAGTAAACTAGGGACTAGCGGGAGGGCCTATGAGCAGTTCTTC CVSSKLGTSGRAYEQFF
- TRBJ1-4 TRBV20-1 - TGCAGCTACAGGATTAATGAAAAACTGTTTTTT CSYRINEKLFF
TRBD2 TRBJ2-1 TRBV7-8 once TGTGCCAGCGGCCCTCAGCGGGGGTACAATGAGCAGTTCTTC CASGPQRGYNEQFF
- TRBJ1-1 TRBV19 - TGTGCCAGTACCAAAGGGGCCCAGGCCGCGGCTTTCTTT CASTKGAQAAAFF
- TRBJ1-5 TRBV7-9 - TGTGCCAGCAGCTTAGTAGGGGTTGGTCAGCCCCAGCATTTT CASSLVGVGQPQHF
TRBD2 TRBJ2-5 TRBV7-6 - TGTGCCAGCAGCTTAGGGACTAGCGGGGCTCTAGGGACCCAGTACTTC CASSLGTSGALGTQYF
TRBD2 TRBJ2-1 TRBV18 - TGTGCCAGCTCACAAAACCTAGCGGACCTATACAATGAGCAGTTCTTC CASSQNLADLYNEQFF
- TRBJ2-7 TRBV7-9 - TGTGCCAGCAGCCCCCGGACAGTCTACTCCTACGAGCAGTACTTC CASSPRTVYSYEQYF
TRBD2 TRBJ2-7 TRBV7-2 few TGTGCCAGCAGCCCCTCCGGGACTAGCGGGGACGAGCAGTACTTC CASSPSGTSGDEQYF
TRBD1 TRBJ1-2 TRBV27 - TGTGCCAGCAGTTCCCTGGCAGGGGGACACTATGGCTACACCTTC CASSSLAGGHYGYTF
- TRBJ1-4 TRBV7-2 - TGTGCCAGCAGCCCTAAGGGAGCAACTAATGAAAAACTGTTTTTT CASSPKGATNEKLFF
- TRBJ1-4 TRBV6-1 few TGTGCCAGCAGTGAAGCGCGGGGGTTAAATGAAAAACTGTTTTTT CASSEARGLNEKLFF